Following are 18 T cell receptor beta chains from one sample sequenced in a study of blood T cells in healthy people across ages. A J-beta primer mix and a sample-barcoded 5' primer were used in a second PCR of roughly 6 to 11 cycles. Using its own MiXCR run on the 5' RACE reads, TCRdb lists one record per CDR3 protein. The table lists 550,000 to 750,000 distinct CDR3 sequences, around a fifth of them singletons. The sequenced material came from blood. The receptors stem from a man between 65 and 85 years old in good health.

There are many counts of this clonotype. The chain recombines TRBV20-1 with TRBJ1-5; 8 bases are shared with TRBD1. Germline CDR1 and CDR2: DFQATT and SNEGSKA (reference sequence). Trimming took 5 bases from V and 2 from J; bases not matched to a gene: 5. The CDR3 consists of 14 residues. CDR3: CSAPGGERNQPQHF. CDR3 DNA sequence: TGCAGTGCTCCAGGGGGCGAACGCAATCAGCCCCAGCATTTT.

This clonotype was observed a few times. The rearrangement joins TRBV20-1 to TRBJ2-3; D might be TRBD2 (5 bases). V was shortened by 6 bases and J by 6 bases, with 16 bases between the two germline ends. The CDR3 spans 13 residues. The V gene's germline CDR1 is DFQATT and CDR2 SNEGSKA (reference sequence). CDR3 in DNA: TGCAGTGCCGGGATTGGTAGCGTCGATACGCAGTATTTT. Translating gives CSAGIGSVDTQYF.

The chain combines TRBV12-3 or TRBV12-4 with TRBJ2-1; unclear D gene. The germline V and J ends were trimmed by 7 bases and 0 bases, with 7 bases remaining between them. CDR3 length: 13 residues. The CDR3: CASMFSSYNEQFF. In nucleotides, the CDR3 is TGTGCCAGCATGTTCAGCTCCTACAATGAGCAGTTCTTC.

There are a few counts of this clonotype. A much larger clone lies a single base off, so this may be a read error. The CDR3 loop is CASRPRDPYNEQFF. CDR3 coding DNA: TGTGCCAGCAGGCCCAGGGATCCCTACAATGAGCAGTTCTTC. V is TRBV27 and J is TRBJ2-1, with D tentatively TRBD1 (5 bases). From germline, CDR1 is MNHEY and CDR2 SMNVEV (reference sequence). V was shortened by 6 bases and J by 2 bases, with 11 bases between the two germline ends. The CDR3 runs to 14 residues.

The chain joins TRBV10-3 to TRBJ1-3; D is unclear. The CDR3 is 15 residues long. The germline V and J ends were trimmed by 3 bases and 0 bases, with 9 bases remaining between them. Looked up from germline, CDR1 is ENHRY and CDR2 is SYGVKD. The CDR3 DNA reads TGTGCCATCAGTGACCCAGGATTCTCTGGAAACACCATATATTTT. Protein: CAISDPGFSGNTIYF.

This clonotype came up a few times. The chain uses TRBV4-3 and TRBJ1-2, with D possibly being TRBD1 (5 bases). Trimming took 1 base from V and 4 from J, leaving 16 bases between them. From germline, CDR1 is LGHNA and CDR2 YSLEER. CDR3 length: 16 residues. CDR3 amino acids: CASSQVGPGFSYGYTF. The CDR3 DNA is TGCGCCAGCAGCCAAGTCGGTCCAGGGTTTAGCTATGGCTACACCTTC.

This clonotype has just a few counts. The chain combines TRBV6-2 or TRBV6-3 with TRBJ2-5; weak D call: TRBD1 (6 bases). The V gene's germline CDR1 is MNHEY and CDR2 SVGEGT. V was trimmed by 6 bases and J by 1 base, leaving 15 bases between them. This CDR3 is built from 15 residues. CDR3 region: CASRHTPGVQETQYF. Here the CDR3 DNA reads TGTGCCAGCAGGCACACGCCAGGGGTCCAAGAGACCCAGTACTTC.

The chain combines TRBV7-2 with TRBJ2-3; TRBD2 aligns across 8 bases. Germline V gene sequence: CDR1 SGHTA, CDR2 FQGNSA. The J segment lost 4 bases and the V segment lost 5 bases, leaving 14 bases of the junction unmatched. The CDR3 length is 17 residues. The CDR3 reads CASSPSGGLGRPDTQYF. DNA for the CDR3: TGTGCCAGCAGCCCTAGTGGGGGACTAGGGCGTCCAGATACGCAGTATTTT.

In its sample, this clonotype was seen a few times. The chain carries TRBV24-1 and TRBJ2-5; tentatively, D is TRBD1 or TRBD2 (5 bases each). Trimming took off 4 bases at V and 5 bases at J, with 10 bases between the two ends. Looked up from germline, CDR1 is KGHDR and CDR2 is SFDVKD. This CDR3 comprises 13 residues. The CDR3 region has the DNA TGTGCCACCAGTGACCGGGACCGGGAGACCCAGTACTTC. Protein: CATSDRDRETQYF.

This clonotype was observed a few times. The chain combines TRBV6-5 with TRBJ2-7; no firm D call. The CDR3 has 15 amino acids. Looked up from germline, CDR1 is MNHEY and CDR2 is SVGAGI. V lost 0 bases to trimming and J lost 1 base, with 10 bases between them. The CDR3 loop reads CASSYSQFGSYEQYF. The CDR3, as DNA: TGTGCCAGCAGTTACTCTCAGTTTGGGTCCTACGAGCAGTACTTC.

This clonotype was picked up a small number of times. The V gene is TRBV20-1, the J gene TRBJ2-2, with TRBD1 matching over 8 bases. The V gene end was trimmed by 6 bases and the J gene end by 3 bases; junction bases not matched to a gene: 6. This CDR3 is built from 14 residues. Germline values: CDR1 DFQATT, CDR2 SNEGSKA (reference sequence). The CDR3 loop is CSAYQGADTGELFF. The CDR3 coding sequence is TGCAGTGCATATCAGGGGGCCGACACCGGGGAGCTGTTTTTT.

The sample holds a few counts of this clonotype. The chain carries TRBV21-1 and TRBJ2-3; the table's D call TRBD1 went unverified against the DNA. TRBV21-1 is a documented pseudogene. CDR3 length: 14 residues. CDR3 DNA: TGTGCCAGCAGAGGGACAGGGGGCAGAGATACGCAGTATTTT. It translates to CASRGTGGRDTQYF.

This chain links TRBV14 with TRBJ2-1; no clear D. Trimming took off 0 bases at V and 8 bases at J, with 5 bases between the two ends. CDR3 size: 12 residues. CDR1 and CDR2 from the germline V gene are SGHDN and FVKESK. This CDR3 reads CASSQEWDEQFF. CDR3 sequence (DNA): TGTGCCAGCAGCCAAGAATGGGATGAGCAGTTCTTC.

A word on this clonotype: One base away lies a much larger clone, so this may be a sequencing read error. The chain carries TRBV7-8 and TRBJ2-3; D gene unclear. This CDR3 region has 14 residues. The V end lost 8 bases, the J end lost 2 bases, and 14 bases lay between the germline ends. Per germline, CDR1 SGHVS and CDR2 FQNEAQ. The CDR3 loop reads CASGWFTDTDTQYF. CDR3 nucleotide sequence: TGTGCCAGCGGCTGGTTTACAGACACAGATACGCAGTATTTT.

The V gene is TRBV5-1, the J gene TRBJ2-1; the D gene could be TRBD1 or TRBD2 (6 bases each). CDR1 and CDR2 from the germline V gene are SGHRS and YFSETQ. Between the trimmed V and J ends, which lost 0 bases and 4 bases, there was a span of 11 bases. The CDR3 extends over 15 amino acids. Here the CDR3 reads CASSLGGRDYNEQFF. CDR3 DNA sequence: TGCGCCAGCAGCTTGGGGGGGCGGGATTACAATGAGCAGTTCTTC.

The chain employs TRBV5-6 and TRBJ1-1; 7 nucleotides align to TRBD1. The J segment lost 0 bases and the V segment lost 4 bases, leaving 9 bases of the junction unmatched. The germline V gene encodes CDR1 SGHDT and CDR2 YYEEEE. The CDR3 covers 16 residues. CDR3 in amino acids: CASSRQDRRMNTEAFF. In DNA, the CDR3 is TGTGCCAGCAGCCGGCAGGACAGGAGGATGAACACTGAAGCTTTCTTT.

This clonotype was seen ten or more times. The V and J genes are TRBV20-1 and TRBJ2-5, with 11 nucleotides matching TRBD1. The J call may be in error: the DNA end matches TRBJ2-7 better. The CDR3 has 15 residues. Germline CDR1 reads DFQATT; CDR2 reads SNEGSKA (reference sequence). The DNA for the CDR3 is TGCAGTGCTAGTGGGACAGGGGGGACGTCCTACGAGCAGTACTTC. It encodes CSASGTGGTSYEQYF.

This clonotype was found a few times. The V gene is TRBV6-2 or TRBV6-3, the J gene TRBJ2-5, with a tentative D call TRBD1 (6 bases). Near its end, the DNA agrees better with TRBJ2-7, so the J call may be wrong. Germline CDR1 reads MNHEY; CDR2 reads SVGEGT. The CDR3 runs to 15 residues. CDR3 sequence: CASSYLAGATYEQYF. In nucleotides, the CDR3 is TGTGCCAGCAGTTACCTGGCAGGGGCGACCTACGAGCAGTACTTC.